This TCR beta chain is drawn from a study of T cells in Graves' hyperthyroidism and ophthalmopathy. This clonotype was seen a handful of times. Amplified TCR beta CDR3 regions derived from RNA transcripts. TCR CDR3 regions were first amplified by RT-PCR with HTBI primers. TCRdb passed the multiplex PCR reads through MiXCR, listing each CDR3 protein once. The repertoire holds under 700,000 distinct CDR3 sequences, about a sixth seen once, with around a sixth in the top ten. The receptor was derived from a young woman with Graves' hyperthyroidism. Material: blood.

The CDR3 DNA reads TGTGCCAGCTCCCTGCCGGGCTCCCGGCACACTGAAGCTTTCTTT. As protein: CASSLPGSRHTEAFF. This rearrangement joins TRBV18 to TRBJ1-1, with no clear D. CDR1 KGHSH and CDR2 LQKENI come from the germline V gene. V was shortened by 6 bases and J by 3 bases, with 17 bases between the two germline ends. This CDR3 is built from 15 residues.